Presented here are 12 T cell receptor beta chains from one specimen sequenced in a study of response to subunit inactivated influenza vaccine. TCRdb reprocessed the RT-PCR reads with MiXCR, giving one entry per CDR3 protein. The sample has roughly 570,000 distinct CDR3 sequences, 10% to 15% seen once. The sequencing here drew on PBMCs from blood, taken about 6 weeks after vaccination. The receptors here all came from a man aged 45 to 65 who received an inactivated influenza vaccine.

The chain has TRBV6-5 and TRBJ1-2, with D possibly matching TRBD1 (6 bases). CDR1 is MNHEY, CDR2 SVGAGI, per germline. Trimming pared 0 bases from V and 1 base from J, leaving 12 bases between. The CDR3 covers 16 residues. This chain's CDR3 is CASSYSISGDNYGYTF. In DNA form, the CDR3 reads TGTGCCAGCAGTTACTCGATCTCAGGGGATAACTATGGCTACACCTTC.

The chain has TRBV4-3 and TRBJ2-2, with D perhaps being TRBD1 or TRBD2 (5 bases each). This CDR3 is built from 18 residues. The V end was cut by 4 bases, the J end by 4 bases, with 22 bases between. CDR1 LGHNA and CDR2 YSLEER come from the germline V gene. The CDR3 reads CASSLLWTSEGSTGELFF. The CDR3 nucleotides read TGCGCCAGCAGCCTTCTGTGGACCTCTGAGGGGTCCACCGGGGAGCTGTTTTTT.

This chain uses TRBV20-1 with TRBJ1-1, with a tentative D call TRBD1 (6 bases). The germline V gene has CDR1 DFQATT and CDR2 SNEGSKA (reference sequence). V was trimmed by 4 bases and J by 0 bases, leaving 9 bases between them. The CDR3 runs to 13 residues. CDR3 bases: TGCAGTGCTAACCGACAGGTGAACACTGAAGCTTTCTTT. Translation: CSANRQVNTEAFF.

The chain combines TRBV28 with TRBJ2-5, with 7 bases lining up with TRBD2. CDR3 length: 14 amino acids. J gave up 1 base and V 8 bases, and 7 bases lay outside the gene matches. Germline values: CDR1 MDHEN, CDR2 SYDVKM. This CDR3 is CASGYSSGQETQYF. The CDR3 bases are TGTGCCAGCGGGTATTCTAGCGGCCAAGAGACCCAGTACTTC.

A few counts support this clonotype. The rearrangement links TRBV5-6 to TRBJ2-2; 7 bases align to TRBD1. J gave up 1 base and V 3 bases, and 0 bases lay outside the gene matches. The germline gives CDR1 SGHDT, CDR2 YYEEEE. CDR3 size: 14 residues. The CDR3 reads CASSWDRNTGELFF. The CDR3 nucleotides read TGTGCCAGCAGCTGGGACAGGAACACCGGGGAGCTGTTTTTT.

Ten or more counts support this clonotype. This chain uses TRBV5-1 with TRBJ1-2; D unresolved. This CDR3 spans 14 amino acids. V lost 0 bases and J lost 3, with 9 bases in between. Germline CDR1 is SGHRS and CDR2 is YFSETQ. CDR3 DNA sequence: TGCGCCAGCAGCTTGGAGGCAGCCTACTATGGCTACACCTTC. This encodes CASSLEAAYYGYTF. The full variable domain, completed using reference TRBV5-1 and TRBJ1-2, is KAGVTQTPRYLIKTRGQQVTLSCSPISGHRSVSWYQQTPGQGLQFLFEYFSETQRNKGNFPGRFSGRQFSNSRSEMNVSTLELGDSALYLCASSLEAAYYGYTFGSGTRLTVV.

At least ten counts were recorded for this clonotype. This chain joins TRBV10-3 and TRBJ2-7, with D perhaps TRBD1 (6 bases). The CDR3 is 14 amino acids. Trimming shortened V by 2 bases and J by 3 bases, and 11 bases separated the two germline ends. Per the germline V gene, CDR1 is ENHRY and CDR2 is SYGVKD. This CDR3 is CAISETGQIYEQYF. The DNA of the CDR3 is TGTGCCATCAGTGAGACCGGACAGATCTACGAGCAGTACTTC.

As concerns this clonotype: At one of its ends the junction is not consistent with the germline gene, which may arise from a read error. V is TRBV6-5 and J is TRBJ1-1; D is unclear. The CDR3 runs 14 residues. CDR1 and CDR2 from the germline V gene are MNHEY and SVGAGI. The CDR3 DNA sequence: TGTGCCAGCAGTTACTACTCAGAGAACAATGAAGCTTTCTTT. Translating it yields CASSYYSENNEAFF.

The DNA of the CDR3 is TGTGCCAGCAGTTTAGAGGGGGCGATGAACAGCGAGCAGTACTTC. Translating it yields CASSLEGAMNSEQYF. The rearrangement uses TRBV27 and TRBJ2-7, with TRBD1 matching 7 bases. CDR3 size: 15 residues. The ends lost 2 bases at V and 6 bases at J; junction bases unmatched: 10. Germline assignment: CDR1 MNHEY and CDR2 SMNVEV (reference sequence).

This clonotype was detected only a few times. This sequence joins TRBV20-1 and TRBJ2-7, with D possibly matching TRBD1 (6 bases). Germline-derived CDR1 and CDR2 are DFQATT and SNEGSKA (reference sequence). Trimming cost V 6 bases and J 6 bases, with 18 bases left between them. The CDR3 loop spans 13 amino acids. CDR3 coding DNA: TGCAGTGCCCCAGGGGCTAGAAAAGGCGAGCAGTACTTC. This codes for CSAPGARKGEQYF.

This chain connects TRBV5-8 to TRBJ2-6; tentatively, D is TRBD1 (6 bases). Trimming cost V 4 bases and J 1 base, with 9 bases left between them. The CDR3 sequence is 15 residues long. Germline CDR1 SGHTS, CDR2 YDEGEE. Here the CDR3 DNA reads TGTGCCAGCAGCCAAGGACAGTCTGGGGCCAACGTCCTGACTTTC. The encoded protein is CASSQGQSGANVLTF.

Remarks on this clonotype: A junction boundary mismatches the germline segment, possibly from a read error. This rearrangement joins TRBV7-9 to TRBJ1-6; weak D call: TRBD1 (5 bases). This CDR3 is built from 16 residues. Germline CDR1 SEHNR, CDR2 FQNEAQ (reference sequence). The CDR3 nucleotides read TGTGCCAGCAGCTTAGGTGGAGGTTCAGGGTATTCACCCCTCCGCTTT. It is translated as CASSLGGGSGYSPLRF.